This T cell receptor beta chain was obtained from a study of T cell responses to AZD1222 COVID-19 vaccine (dated by TCRdb to about 2021). For context, the study as a whole: A total of around 240 trial participants underwent TCR sequencing, of whom some 210 received two doses of AZD1222 and some 26 received two doses of the MenACWY control vaccine. Trial participants were enrolled by age into 18-55, 56-69 and 70-plus year subgroups, with 148, 28 and 57 TCR-sequenced participants respectively.

Overall results and qualifications from the work: The whole spike protein was spanned by vaccine-associated CD4 TCRs, and dominant responses were seen in regions 160-218 and 743-854. Conclusions about previously exposed vaccinees are limited because only a handful of AZD1222 recipients were SARS-CoV-2 seropositive at baseline. The 56-69-year group was small, and its depth increase did not reach significance, likely because of low power. No day 14 peak-response samples were available, so repertoires were characterized only after the peak T cell response. Reportedly, close to half of the unique spike-specific TCRs recognized epitopes lying outside the regions that are mutated in the B.1.351 and B.1.1.7 variants. Spike-specific TCR breadth and depth rose significantly after two AZD1222 doses compared with day 0 and with MenACWY recipients. Most participants were white British and females outnumbered males, and the authors suggested that clonal diversity may have been underestimated.

As to this clone: No cognate antigen has been identified for it. No per-base quality is available; no much larger clone lies one base away.

V ends up 0 bases short and J 10 bases short, with an unmatched junction base count of 0. For CDR1 and CDR2, the germline V gene lists SGHNT and YENEEA. The CDR3 numbers 13 residues from cysteine through phenylalanine. The sequence is cut down to CDR3 DNA, 39 bases in frame from base 1. The sample's time point label is to be understood as: about 28 days (+/-7) after the second vaccine dose. AZD1222 recipients with second doses at about 4 weeks or about 12 weeks were pooled, because spike-specific TCR depth and breadth did not differ between schedules. The vaccinee samples were drawn from two UK trials, COV001 and COV002, one of which was a single-blind randomized controlled phase 2/3 trial testing AZD1222 (ChAdOx1 nCoV-19) in healthy adults. For TCRbeta chain sequencing, PBMC samples from trial participants were taken at day 0 and at day 28 after the second dose. The CDR3 regions of human TCRbeta chains were analyzed by immunosequencing. As for how the authors treated the data: Repertoire TCRs were checked for matches against a reference library of SARS-CoV-2-specific TCRs that had been generated using the MIRA antigen-specificity platform. Breadth was defined as the fraction of unique TCRs that were SARS-CoV-2-associated, and depth was defined as the fraction of total T cells that were SARS-CoV-2-associated. Using the MIRA data, every spike-specific TCR was mapped to the spike region that the TCR reacted to and assigned to either a CD4 or a CD8 class. Log10-transformed breadth and depth values were compared by one-way ANOVA with Sidak's multiple comparisons tests. Sourced from immuneACCESS, this table was stored by TCRdb with only in-frame sequences that have V and J called. A share of the clones is absent; for the studies checked, an unresolved V gene accounts for under half, and the remainder has no known explanation. V and J calls and clone size follow that table, whereas D and trimming were derived from the DNA. The sample table contains tens of thousands of clones; only one count was recorded for 87% of them. Around 20% of the sample is in the top ten clones.

The clonotype originates from an adult who received the AZD1222 COVID-19 vaccine. The rearrangement combines TRBV11-3 with TRBJ1-6; 7 nucleotides in the junction match TRBD1. The sample was peripheral blood, taken 28 days after the second AZD1222 dose. The CDR3 region reads CASSLEGGSPLHF. The base sequence is TGTGCCAGCAGCTTAGAAGGGGGCTCACCCCTCCACTTT.